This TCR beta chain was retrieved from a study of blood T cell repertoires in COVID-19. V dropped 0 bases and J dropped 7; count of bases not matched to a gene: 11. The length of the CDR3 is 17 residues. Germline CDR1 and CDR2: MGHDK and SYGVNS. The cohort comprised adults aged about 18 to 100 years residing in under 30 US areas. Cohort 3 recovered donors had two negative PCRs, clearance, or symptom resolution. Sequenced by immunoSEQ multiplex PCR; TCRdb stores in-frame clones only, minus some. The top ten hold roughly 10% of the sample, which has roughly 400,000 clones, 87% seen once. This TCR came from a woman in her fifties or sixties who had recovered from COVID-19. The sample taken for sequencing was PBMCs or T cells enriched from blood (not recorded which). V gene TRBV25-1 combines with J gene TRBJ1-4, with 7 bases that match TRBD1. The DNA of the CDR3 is TGTGCCAGCAGTGAATACCTCGGGACAGCAACAAGTGAAAAACTGTTTTTT. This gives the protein CASSEYLGTATSEKLFF.